Following are 16 T cell receptor beta chains from one sample sequenced in a study of cytotoxic CD8 clonotypes in ibrutinib-treated CLL. Method: immunoSEQ multiplex PCR; TCRdb's copy keeps in-frame clones and lacks some. The sample shows more than 200,000 clones, 70% of them seen only once. Sequenced material: PBMCs, taken after 24 months of ibrutinib treatment. The source of these receptors is a human donor with chronic lymphocytic leukemia.

The chain combines TRBV29-1 with TRBJ1-1; D uncertain. Germline CDR1 and CDR2: SQVTM and ANQGSEA. The CDR3 runs to 11 residues. The V and J ends lost 6 bases and 3 bases respectively, with 8 bases between them. CDR3 protein: CSVFRDTEAFF. DNA for the CDR3: TGCAGCGTCTTCCGGGACACTGAAGCTTTCTTT. Together with reference TRBV29-1 and TRBJ1-1, the CDR3 gives the full variable domain: SAVISQKPSRDICQRGTSLTIQCQVDSQVTMMFWYRQQPGQSLTLIATANQGSEATYESGFVIDKFPISRPNLTFSTLTVSNMSPEDSSIYLCSVFRDTEAFFGQGTRLTVV.

The chain carries TRBV4-1 and TRBJ2-5; no reliable D call. The CDR3 is 13 amino acids. Trimming removed 1 base at V and 2 bases at J, with 5 bases between. Per germline, CDR1 MGHRA and CDR2 YSYEKL. The CDR3 protein is CASSQAQQETQYF. The CDR3 nucleotides read TGCGCCAGCAGCCAAGCACAGCAAGAGACCCAGTACTTC.

There are a few counts of this clone. The chain links TRBV27 to TRBJ1-2; D possibly corresponds to TRBD1 (6 bases). Germline-derived CDR1 and CDR2 are MNHEY and SMNVEV (reference sequence). The CDR3 extends over 12 amino acids. With 3 bases removed from V and 8 bases from J, the gap between germline ends came to 10 bases. Here the CDR3 reads CASSFRGGGYTF. CDR3 nucleotide sequence: TGTGCCAGCAGTTTCAGGGGAGGCGGCTACACCTTC.

This clone was found a few times. The chain recombines TRBV10-3 with TRBJ2-3, with a possible D match to TRBD2 (6 bases). The CDR3 extends over 12 amino acids. V gave up 6 bases and J gave up 4 bases, with 8 bases separating them. CDR1 is ENHRY and CDR2 is SYGVKD in the germline V gene. The CDR3 sequence: CAISGSPDTQYF. Here the CDR3 DNA reads TGTGCCATCAGCGGGAGCCCAGATACGCAGTATTTT.

The chain links TRBV6-5 to TRBJ1-2; 10 nucleotides agree with TRBD1. CDR1 and CDR2 (germline): MNHEY, SVGAGI. The CDR3 is made up of 14 amino acids. Trimming cost V 8 bases and J 8 bases; bases outside gene matches: 11. The CDR3 spells CASSKTGTGVGYTF. The CDR3 region has the DNA TGTGCCAGCTCTAAGACCGGGACAGGGGTCGGCTACACCTTC.

V gene TRBV7-3 combines with J gene TRBJ2-7; 9 bases line up with TRBD2. The CDR3 runs 14 residues. Trimming took 2 bases from V and 4 from J; bases not matched to a gene: 3. The germline CDR1 and CDR2 sequences are SGHTA and FQGTGA. The CDR3 reads CASSLAGGLYEQYF. CDR3 bases: TGTGCCAGCAGCTTAGCGGGAGGGTTATACGAGCAGTACTTC.

The chain couples TRBV20-1 to TRBJ1-1; D gene unclear. Germline CDR1 is DFQATT and CDR2 is SNEGSKA (reference sequence). This CDR3 has 11 residues. Trimming pared 5 bases from V and 5 bases from J, leaving 9 bases between. The CDR3 DNA is TGCAGTGCTGGATCCCAGACTGAAGCTTTCTTT. This sequence encodes CSAGSQTEAFF.

The chain carries TRBV30 and TRBJ1-1; TRBD1 matches at 8 bases. The ends lost 4 bases at V and 7 bases at J; junction bases unmatched: 8. Looked up from germline, CDR1 is GTSNPN and CDR2 is SVGIG (reference sequence). CDR3 length equals 13 residues. CDR3 sequence (DNA): TGTGCCTGGATTGGACAGGGTAGCGGTGAAGCTTTCTTT. Its translation: CAWIGQGSGEAFF.

The table lists this clone with a count of one. The chain employs TRBV11-2 and TRBJ1-3; D is undetermined. Germline V CDR1 and CDR2: SGHAT, FQNNGV. Trimming left V 2 bases short and J 0 bases short, with 8 bases between. The length of the CDR3 is 15 residues. The CDR3: CASSLPGGSGNTIYF. CDR3 DNA: TGTGCCAGCAGCTTACCAGGCGGCTCTGGAAACACCATATATTTT.

V and J are TRBV4-1 and TRBJ2-5, with TRBD2 matching over 8 bases. V dropped 1 base and J dropped 4; count of bases not matched to a gene: 2. CDR3 size: 14 residues. Germline-derived CDR1 and CDR2 are MGHRA and YSYEKL. The CDR3 DNA sequence: TGCGCCAGCAGCCAAGCGCTAGCGGGAGAGACCCAGTACTTC. It yields the protein CASSQALAGETQYF.

The chain has TRBV6-6 and TRBJ2-7; possible D gene TRBD1, 5 bases. The length of the CDR3 is 15 residues. Germline V gives CDR1 MNHNY, CDR2 SVGAGI (reference sequence). The ends were cut back, 3 bases at V and 0 bases at J, with 12 bases in the middle. CDR3 residues: CASSYEARVSYEQYF. CDR3 nucleotides: TGTGCCAGCAGTTATGAGGCCAGGGTCTCCTACGAGCAGTACTTC.

This chain joins TRBV21-1 and TRBJ2-3; the DNA was not used to check the table's D call, TRBD2. TRBV21-1 is flagged as a pseudogene. CDR3 length: 16 amino acids. CDR3 region: CASSTQREKSTDTQYF. The CDR3 nucleotides are TGTGCCAGCAGCACCCAGCGGGAAAAAAGCACAGATACGCAGTATTTT.

V and J are TRBV19 and TRBJ2-5; D is uncertain. The CDR3 contains 14 residues. Trimming pared 3 bases from V and 4 bases from J, leaving 12 bases between. The V gene's germline CDR1 is LNHDA and CDR2 SQIVND (reference sequence). Written as DNA, the CDR3 is TGTGCCAGTAGTATCCCGGGCCTTGCAGAGACCCAGTACTTC. Translating it yields CASSIPGLAETQYF.

V usage is TRBV29-1 and J usage is TRBJ2-3; 10 bases align to TRBD2. This CDR3 has 14 residues. V was pared by 4 bases and J by 6 bases, with 7 bases of the junction left unmatched. The germline gives CDR1 SQVTM, CDR2 ANQGSEA. DNA for the CDR3: TGCAGCGTTGGTCGTCTAGCGGGAGCTGATACGCAGTATTTT. This sequence encodes CSVGRLAGADTQYF.

In this sample, this clone turned up a few times. This chain joins TRBV5-1 and TRBJ2-2, with a tentative D call TRBD2 (5 bases). V was shortened by 4 bases and J by 5 bases, with 12 bases between the two germline ends. This CDR3 comprises 14 residues. Per germline, CDR1 SGHRS and CDR2 YFSETQ. In DNA form, the CDR3 reads TGCGCCAGCAGCCATTTGACGGGGACCGGGGAGCTGTTTTTT. As protein: CASSHLTGTGELFF.

The rearrangement links TRBV27 to TRBJ2-1, with 7 bases aligning to TRBD2. J lost 2 bases, V lost 2 bases, and 3 bases had no gene match. The length of the CDR3 is 15 residues. The germline V gene has CDR1 MNHEY and CDR2 SMNVEV (reference sequence). The CDR3: CASSLQLAAYNEQFF. The CDR3 coding sequence is TGTGCCAGCAGTTTACAGCTAGCGGCCTACAATGAGCAGTTCTTC.